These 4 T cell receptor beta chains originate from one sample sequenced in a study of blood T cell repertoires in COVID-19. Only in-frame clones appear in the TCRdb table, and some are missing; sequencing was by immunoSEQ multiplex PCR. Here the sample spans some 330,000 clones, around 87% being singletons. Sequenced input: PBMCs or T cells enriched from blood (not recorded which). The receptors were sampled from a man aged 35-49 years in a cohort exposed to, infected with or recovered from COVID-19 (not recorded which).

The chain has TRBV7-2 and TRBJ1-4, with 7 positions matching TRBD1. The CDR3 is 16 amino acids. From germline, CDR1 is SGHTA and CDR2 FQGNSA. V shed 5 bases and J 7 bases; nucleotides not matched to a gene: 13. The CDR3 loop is CASSLSPDRAREKLFF. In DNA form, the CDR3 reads TGTGCCAGCAGCCTCAGCCCTGACAGGGCGCGTGAAAAACTGTTTTTT.

CDR3 protein: CASSWGGANTGELFF. DNA for the CDR3: TGCGCCAGCAGCTGGGGAGGAGCGAACACCGGGGAGCTGTTTTTT. The chain employs TRBV5-1 and TRBJ2-2, with a possible D match to TRBD2 (6 bases). Germline CDR1 reads SGHRS; CDR2 reads YFSETQ. Trimming shortened V by 3 bases and J by 0 bases, and 9 bases separated the two germline ends. The CDR3 sequence is 15 residues long.

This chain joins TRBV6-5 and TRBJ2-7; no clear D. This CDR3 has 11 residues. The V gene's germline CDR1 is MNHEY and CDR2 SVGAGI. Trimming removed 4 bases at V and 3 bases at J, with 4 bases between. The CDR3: CASSSLYEQYF. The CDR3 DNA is TGTGCCAGCAGTTCCCTCTACGAGCAGTACTTC.

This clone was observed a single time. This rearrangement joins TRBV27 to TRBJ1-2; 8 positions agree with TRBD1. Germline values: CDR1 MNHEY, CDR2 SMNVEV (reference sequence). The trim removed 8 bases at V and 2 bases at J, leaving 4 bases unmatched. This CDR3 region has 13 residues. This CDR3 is CASGRQGNYGYTF. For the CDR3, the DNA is TGTGCCAGCGGTAGACAGGGGAACTATGGCTACACCTTC.